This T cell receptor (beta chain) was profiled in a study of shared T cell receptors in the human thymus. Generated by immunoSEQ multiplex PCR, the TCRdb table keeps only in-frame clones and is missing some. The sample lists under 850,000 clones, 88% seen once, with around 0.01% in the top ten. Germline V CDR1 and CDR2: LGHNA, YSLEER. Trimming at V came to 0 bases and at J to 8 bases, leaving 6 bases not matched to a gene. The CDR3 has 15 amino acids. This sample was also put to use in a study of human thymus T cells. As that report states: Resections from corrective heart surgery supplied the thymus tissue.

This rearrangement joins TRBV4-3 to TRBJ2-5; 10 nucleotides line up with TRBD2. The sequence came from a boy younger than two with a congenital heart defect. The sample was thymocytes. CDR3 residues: CASSQDAASGRTQYF. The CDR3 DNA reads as TGCGCCAGCAGCCAAGATGCCGCTAGCGGGAGAACCCAGTACTTC.